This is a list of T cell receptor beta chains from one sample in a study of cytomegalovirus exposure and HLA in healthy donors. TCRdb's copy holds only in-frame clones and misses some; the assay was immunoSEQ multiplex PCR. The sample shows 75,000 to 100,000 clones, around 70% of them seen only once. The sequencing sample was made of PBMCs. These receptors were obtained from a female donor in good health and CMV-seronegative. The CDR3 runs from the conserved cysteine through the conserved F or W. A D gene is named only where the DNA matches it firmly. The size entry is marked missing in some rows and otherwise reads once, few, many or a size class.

CASSLQGFWEETQYF | TGTGCCAGCAGTTTGCAGGGGTTTTGGGAAGAGACCCAGTACTTC | TRBJ2-5 | TRBV6-5 | NA | NA
CAWRGKGTAGQPQHF | TGTGCCTGGAGGGGGAAGGGAACAGCGGGTCAGCCCCAGCATTTT | TRBJ1-5 | TRBV30 | few | NA
CASSPRPYGYTF | TGTGCCAGCAGTCCCAGGCCCTATGGCTACACCTTC | TRBJ1-2 | TRBV7-9 | NA | NA
CASSLSGSGGEQFF | TGTGCCAGCAGTTTATCCGGAAGCGGCGGGGAGCAGTTCTTC | TRBJ2-1 | TRBV27 | NA | NA
CASSEAQGSGNTIYF | TGTGCCAGCAGTGAAGCACAGGGTTCTGGAAACACCATATATTTT | TRBJ1-3 | TRBV6-1 | NA | NA
CASSQGGTSASYEQYF | TGCGCCAGCAGCCAGGGGGGGACTAGCGCTTCCTACGAGCAGTACTTC | TRBJ2-7 | TRBV4-1 | NA | TRBD2
CSVAGSNEKLFF | TGCAGCGTCGCGGGTTCCAATGAAAAACTGTTTTTT | TRBJ1-4 | TRBV29-1 | few | NA
CASSLGTGEDFDEQYF | TGTGCCAGCAGCTTGGGCACAGGGGAAGACTTCGACGAGCAGTACTTC | TRBJ2-7 | TRBV5-6 | NA | TRBD1
CASSLAVSNTEAFF | TGCGCCAGCAGCTTGGCGGTATCGAACACTGAAGCTTTCTTT | TRBJ1-1 | TRBV5-1 | few | NA
CASSHGTGGSENEKLFF | TGCGCCAGCAGCCACGGGACAGGGGGGAGTGAAAATGAAAAACTGTTTTTT | TRBJ1-4 | TRBV5-1 | once | TRBD1
CASSEQRGGGDTQYF | TGTGCCAGCAGTGAACAGCGGGGGGGCGGAGATACGCAGTATTTT | TRBJ2-3 | TRBV6-1 | NA | TRBD2
CASSLQGRPDEQYF | TGTGCCAGCAGCCTTCAGGGGCGTCCCGACGAGCAGTACTTC | TRBJ2-7 | TRBV5-4 | NA | NA
CASSLSGAGDQPQHF | TGTGCCAGCAGCTTATCGGGGGCGGGGGATCAGCCCCAGCATTTT | TRBJ1-5 | TRBV11-2 | once | NA
CASSYSKVHPNTEAFF | TGTGCCAGCAGTTACTCGAAAGTACACCCGAACACTGAAGCTTTCTTT | TRBJ1-1 | TRBV6-5 | NA | NA
CASSLTTRSGELFF | TGTGCCAGCAGTTTGACTACTAGATCCGGGGAGCTGTTTTTT | TRBJ2-2 | TRBV27 | few | NA
CASSYSGQGSYNEQFF | TGTGCCAGCAGTTACTCGGGACAGGGCTCCTACAATGAGCAGTTCTTC | TRBJ2-1 | TRBV6-5 | NA | TRBD1
CASSHEAGALNQPQHF | TGTGCCAGCAGCCATGAGGCAGGGGCGCTCAATCAGCCCCAGCATTTT | TRBJ1-5 | TRBV14 | NA | NA
CASSESGRSYEQYF | TGCGCCAGCAGTGAGTCGGGCAGATCCTACGAGCAGTACTTC | TRBJ2-7 | TRBV10-1 | few | NA
CASSVAGGLETQYF | TGTGCCAGCAGCGTAGCAGGGGGCCTCGAGACCCAGTACTTC | TRBJ2-5 | TRBV9 | NA | TRBD1
CASSPLGQGKNEKLFF | TGCGCCAGCAGCCCGCTAGGACAGGGCAAAAATGAAAAACTGTTTTTT | TRBJ1-4 | TRBV4-1 | NA | TRBD1
CASRGLNEKLFF | TGTGCCAGCAGGGGACTGAATGAAAAACTGTTTTTT | TRBJ1-4 | TRBV6-1 | NA | NA
CASSLFSSGNTEAFF | TGTGCCAGCAGTTTATTTTCATCCGGGAACACTGAAGCTTTCTTT | TRBJ1-1 | TRBV27 | NA | NA
CASSPPNRVRSNQPQHF | TGTGCCAGCAGTCCACCGAACCGGGTAAGGAGCAATCAGCCCCAGCATTTT | TRBJ1-5 | TRBV28 | NA | NA
CSVDSGALGETQYF | TGCAGCGTTGATAGCGGAGCCTTGGGAGAGACCCAGTACTTC | TRBJ2-5 | TRBV29-1 | NA | NA
CASAWDRRGYEQYF | TGTGCCAGCGCCTGGGACAGGAGGGGTTACGAGCAGTACTTC | TRBJ2-7 | TRBV25-1 | NA | TRBD1
CASSLGLAGIDTQYF | TGTGCCAGCAGCCTAGGACTAGCGGGAATAGATACGCAGTATTTT | TRBJ2-3 | TRBV7-9 | NA | TRBD2
CASSGHPDYNEQFF | TGTGCCAGCTCCGGACACCCAGACTACAATGAGCAGTTCTTC | TRBJ2-1 | TRBV25-1 | NA | NA
CASSLGDRGLGETQYF | TGTGCCAGCAGCTTAGGGGACAGGGGTTTGGGAGAGACCCAGTACTTC | TRBJ2-5 | TRBV7-9 | NA | TRBD1
CASSARIGELFF | TGTGCCAGCAGCGCCCGTATCGGGGAGCTGTTTTTT | TRBJ2-2 | TRBV9 | NA | NA
CASSAGQGNNYEQYF | TGCGCCAGCAGTGCTGGACAGGGAAACAACTACGAGCAGTACTTC | TRBJ2-7 | TRBV10-2 | NA | TRBD1
CASSQDRNSYGYTF | TGCGCCAGCAGCCAAGATAGAAATAGCTATGGCTACACCTTC | TRBJ1-2 | TRBV4-1 | NA | NA
CSVSTSLYEQYF | TGCAGCGTTTCGACTAGCCTCTACGAGCAGTACTTC | TRBJ2-7 | TRBV29-1 | NA | TRBD2
CASSWRASGRDGTGELFF | TGTGCCAGCAGCTGGAGGGCTAGCGGGAGAGATGGCACCGGGGAGCTGTTTTTT | TRBJ2-2 | TRBV25-1 | few | TRBD2
CASSLVLAGAEQFF | TGTGCCAGCAGCTTAGTGTTGGCGGGAGCTGAGCAGTTCTTC | TRBJ2-1 | TRBV7-9 | NA | TRBD2
CASSVARGQGPDTQYF | TGTGCCAGCAGTGTGGCTAGGGGACAGGGCCCAGATACGCAGTATTTT | TRBJ2-3 | TRBV6-1 | few | TRBD1
CASSYGQGTEAFF | TGTGCCAGCAGCTACGGACAGGGCACTGAAGCTTTCTTT | TRBJ1-1 | TRBV11-2 | once | TRBD1
CASSPQGATDTQYF | TGTGCCAGCTCACCACAGGGGGCGACAGATACGCAGTATTTT | TRBJ2-3 | TRBV18 | once | TRBD1
CASSLAFSRLNNEQFF | TGTGCCAGCAGCTTGGCCTTTAGCCGACTGAACAATGAGCAGTTCTTC | TRBJ2-1 | TRBV5-4 | NA | NA
CASSLFVHEQYF | TGTGCCAGCAGTTTATTCGTCCACGAGCAGTACTTC | TRBJ2-7 | TRBV28 | NA | NA
CASSWTTGYEQYF | TGTGCCAGCAGTTGGACTACTGGTTACGAGCAGTACTTC | TRBJ2-7 | TRBV27 | NA | NA
CASSLVASRNEQFF | TGTGCCAGCAGCTTGGTTGCTAGCAGGAATGAGCAGTTCTTC | TRBJ2-1 | TRBV5-5 | few | NA
CAWSVRGGGKNEQFF | TGTGCCTGGAGTGTACGCGGGGGCGGCAAGAATGAGCAGTTCTTC | TRBJ2-1 | TRBV30 | NA | NA
CASTSAGVPYEQYF | TGTGCCAGCACTTCAGCGGGAGTTCCCTACGAGCAGTACTTC | TRBJ2-7 | TRBV28 | NA | TRBD2
CASSIGGAVFEQYF | TGTGCCAGTAGTATAGGGGGCGCGGTATTCGAGCAGTACTTC | TRBJ2-7 | TRBV19 | once | NA
CASILGLPNNSPLHF | NA | TRBJ1-6 | TRBV2 | NA | NA
CACRRAGGLNEQFF | TGTGCCTGCCGCCGGGCGGGGGGTCTCAATGAGCAGTTCTTC | TRBJ2-1 | TRBV7-2 | NA | TRBD2
CASTPGLGETYEQYF | TGTGCCAGTACCCCTGGCTTAGGGGAAACCTACGAGCAGTACTTC | TRBJ2-7 | TRBV19 | NA | NA
CASSQSRTGAYEQYF | TGCGCCAGCAGCCAATCCCGGACAGGTGCCTACGAGCAGTACTTC | TRBJ2-7 | TRBV4-3 | once | TRBD1
CASQEVGTVNTGELFF | TGCGCCAGCCAGGAGGTCGGGACAGTGAACACCGGGGAGCTGTTTTTT | TRBJ2-2 | TRBV5-1 | NA | TRBD1